Shown below are 26 T cell receptor beta chains from a single sample sequenced in a study of T cells in Graves' hyperthyroidism and ophthalmopathy. Regions amplified from RNA transcripts were the TCR beta CDR3 regions. The HTBI primer set was used in a first-round RT-PCR of the TCR CDR3. Using its own MiXCR run on the multiplex PCR reads, TCRdb lists one record per CDR3 protein. Found here are under 400,000 distinct CDR3 sequences, roughly 17% of them singletons; the top ten hold approximately 35%. The sample comprised blood. These receptors all come from a young man with Graves' hyperthyroidism.

The gene calls are TRBV12-3 or TRBV12-4 and TRBJ2-5, with D possibly being TRBD2 (5 bases). V lost 5 bases, J lost 1 base, and 20 bases lay in between. This CDR3 region has 17 residues. CDR3 amino acids: CASSPGFSTSFQETQYF. CDR3 bases: TGTGCCAGCAGTCCGGGGTTTTCTACCTCCTTCCAAGAGACCCAGTACTTC.

This clonotype was recorded many times. V is TRBV3-1 and J is TRBJ2-1; 8 bases map to TRBD1. Germline loops: CDR1 LGHDT, CDR2 YNNKEL (reference sequence). Trimming cost V 1 base and J 10 bases; bases outside gene matches: 6. The CDR3 is 14 residues long. CDR3 protein: CASSQGGQGREQFF. The CDR3 bases are TGTGCCAGCAGCCAAGGAGGACAGGGTAGAGAGCAGTTCTTC.

This clonotype was found many times. The chain employs TRBV7-9 and TRBJ2-1; 9 bases are a match to TRBD2. The CDR3 runs to 15 residues. The germline V gene encodes CDR1 SEHNR and CDR2 FQNEAQ (reference sequence). With 3 bases clipped from V and 7 bases from J, the junction kept 7 bases outside the gene matches. CDR3 sequence: CASSFLAGGPNEQFF. Written as DNA, the CDR3 is TGTGCCAGCAGCTTCTTGGCGGGAGGGCCGAATGAGCAGTTCTTC.

This clonotype was counted at least ten times. The chain employs TRBV20-1 and TRBJ1-2; no clear D. The V end lost 1 base, the J end lost 8 bases, and 14 bases lay between the germline ends. The CDR3 is made up of 13 amino acids. CDR1 and CDR2 (germline): DFQATT, SNEGSKA (reference sequence). For the CDR3, the DNA is TGCAGTGCTAGAGGGAGGGTCCTAGGAGGCTACACCTTC. Translation: CSARGRVLGGYTF.

This clonotype was found many times. The chain employs TRBV30 and TRBJ2-7; perhaps TRBD1 as D (6 bases). This CDR3 has 12 residues. Germline CDR1 is GTSNPN and CDR2 is SVGIG (reference sequence). V was shortened by 3 bases and J by 3 bases, with 9 bases between the two germline ends. The CDR3 DNA is TGTGCCTGGAGCCGGACAGTCTACGAGCAGTACTTC. Encoded protein: CAWSRTVYEQYF. Based on the CDR3 plus reference TRBV30 and TRBJ2-7, the full variable domain is SQTIHQWPATLVQPVGSPLSLECTVEGTSNPNLYWYRQAAGRGLQLLFYSVGIGQISSEVPQNLSASRPQDRQFILSSKKLLLSDSGFYLCAWSRTVYEQYFGPGTRLTVT.

This clonotype has at least ten counts. This chain links TRBV11-2 with TRBJ2-3; D possibly corresponds to TRBD2 (6 bases). Germline V gene sequence: CDR1 SGHAT, CDR2 FQNNGV. The V end was cut by 6 bases, the J end by 1 base, with 11 bases between. This CDR3 comprises 14 residues. Here the CDR3 DNA reads TGTGCCAGCAGACGACTAGTCGGCACAGATACGCAGTATTTT. Translation gives CASRRLVGTDTQYF.

This clonotype occurred a few times. The junction and the germline gene differ at one end; a read error may be behind it. The rearrangement links TRBV19 to TRBJ2-7; maybe TRBD1 (6 bases). Germline V gene lookup returns CDR1 LNHDA and CDR2 SQIVND (reference sequence). This CDR3 has 12 residues. CDR3 DNA: TGTGCCAGTAGTCTGGACAGCTACGAGCGGTACTTC. Its protein product is CASSLDSYERYF.

This clonotype was detected many times. This chain joins TRBV7-2 and TRBJ2-7; D possibly corresponds to TRBD1 (5 bases). Germline loops: CDR1 SGHTA, CDR2 FQGNSA. Trimming removed 2 bases from V and 6 bases from J, with 14 bases in between. This CDR3 region has 14 residues. The CDR3 coding sequence is TGTGCCAGCAGCTTACAGGGTTCCCCCCTCGAGCAGTACTTC. Residues: CASSLQGSPLEQYF.

Only a few counts were recorded for this clonotype. At one end the junction does not follow the germline gene, possibly because of a read error. Written as DNA, the CDR3 is TGCGCCAGCAGCCAAGAGGGCCCGCGGGAGCTTAAGACAGATACGCAGTATTTT. This sequence encodes CASSQEGPRELKTDTQYF. V is TRBV11-3 and J is TRBJ2-3; 7 bases fit TRBD2. Germline loops: CDR1 SGHNT, CDR2 YENEEA. The CDR3 has 18 amino acids.

This clonotype was recorded a few times. The chain employs TRBV25-1 and TRBJ2-2; D may be TRBD2 (6 bases). Germline assignment: CDR1 MGHDK and CDR2 SYGVNS. The ends were cut back, 6 bases at V and 6 bases at J, with 20 bases in the middle. CDR3 size: 16 residues. DNA of the CDR3: TGTGCCAGCAGCCCTCGGGGAGGAGGAGGAGCCGGGGAGCTGTTTTTT. Translating it yields CASSPRGGGGAGELFF.

This clonotype has ten or more counts. V gene TRBV12-3 or TRBV12-4 combines with J gene TRBJ1-1; perhaps TRBD1 as D (5 bases). CDR3 size: 15 residues. Between the trimmed V and J ends, which lost 0 bases and 5 bases, there was a span of 13 bases. The DNA for the CDR3 is TGTGCCAGCAGTTTAGCGGGGCAGGGCCGGACTGAAGCTTTCTTT. As protein: CASSLAGQGRTEAFF.

This clonotype was picked up many times. This chain uses TRBV11-3 with TRBJ1-1, with D possibly TRBD1 on 5 matching bases. The CDR3 has 13 amino acids. Between the trimmed V and J ends, which lost 4 bases and 1 base, there was a span of 7 bases. Germline CDR1 and CDR2: SGHNT and YENEEA. CDR3 loop: CASSSQGNTEAFF. The CDR3 DNA reads as TGTGCCAGCAGCTCCCAGGGGAACACTGAAGCTTTCTTT.

This chain connects TRBV29-1 to TRBJ2-4; 7 bases fit TRBD1. The CDR3 is 14 residues long. Losses at the gene ends were 7 bases for V and 0 bases for J; bases not matched to a gene: 6. The germline gives CDR1 SQVTM, CDR2 ANQGSEA. In DNA form, the CDR3 reads TGCAGCGAGCGACAGGGATTAGCCAAAAACATTCAGTACTTC. Its translation: CSERQGLAKNIQYF.

This clonotype occurred a few times. This sequence joins TRBV29-1 and TRBJ1-2, with D possibly matching TRBD1 (5 bases). V lost 6 bases and J 2 bases, leaving 10 bases between the germline ends. Germline lookup yields CDR1 SQVTM and CDR2 ANQGSEA. The CDR3 contains 12 residues. This CDR3 reads CSVAQVNYGYTF. The DNA of the CDR3 is TGCAGCGTAGCACAGGTCAACTATGGCTACACCTTC.

This rearrangement joins TRBV20-1 to TRBJ1-4, with a possible D match to TRBD1 (5 bases). The germline V gene encodes CDR1 DFQATT and CDR2 SNEGSKA (reference sequence). Trimming stripped 6 bases from V and 10 bases from J, with 21 bases between. The CDR3 consists of 14 residues. The CDR3 DNA sequence: TGCAGTGCCCTCAGGCGTGGGGGTGACGGAAAACTGTTTTTT. Translated, it gives CSALRRGGDGKLFF.

This clonotype was found a few times. The J gene is TRBJ2-2, the V gene TRBV5-6; 8 nucleotides match TRBD2. Germline values: CDR1 SGHDT, CDR2 YYEEEE. This CDR3 contains 17 residues. Trimming at V came to 0 bases and at J to 4 bases, leaving 8 bases not matched to a gene. The CDR3 DNA reads TGTGCCAGCAGCTTGGGGCTGGCGGGAGGACCCACCGGGGAGCTGTTTTTT. Its protein product is CASSLGLAGGPTGELFF.

This clonotype was recorded many times. The chain is built from TRBV30 and TRBJ2-1; TRBD2 might be the D (5 bases). CDR1 is GTSNPN, CDR2 SVGIG, per germline (reference sequence). Trimming pared 1 base from V and 5 bases from J, leaving 12 bases between. The CDR3 contains 14 residues. CDR3: CAWSAAGSHNEQFF. CDR3 sequence (DNA): TGTGCCTGGAGTGCGGCGGGTTCTCACAATGAGCAGTTCTTC. The full variable domain, its missing parts supplied by reference TRBV30 and TRBJ2-1, is SQTIHQWPATLVQPVGSPLSLECTVEGTSNPNLYWYRQAAGRGLQLLFYSVGIGQISSEVPQNLSASRPQDRQFILSSKKLLLSDSGFYLCAWSAAGSHNEQFFGPGTRLTVL.

This clonotype was detected many times. V usage is TRBV5-5 and J usage is TRBJ2-1; TRBD2 aligns across 10 bases. The CDR3 consists of 17 residues. V shed 4 bases and J 7 bases; nucleotides not matched to a gene: 14. CDR1 and CDR2 from the germline V gene are SGHKS and YYEKEE (reference sequence). CDR3 DNA sequence: TGTGCCAGCAGCCCAACGCTTAGCGGGAGGCCGTCAAATGAGCAGTTCTTC. Protein product: CASSPTLSGRPSNEQFF.

This chain joins TRBV7-8 and TRBJ1-2; no definite D call. The CDR3 has 14 amino acids. V lost 1 base and J lost 8, with 14 bases in between. The V gene's germline CDR1 is SGHVS and CDR2 FQNEAQ. The CDR3, as DNA: TGTGCCAGCAGCTTAGAGGGTCTGGCGGGCGGCTACACCTTC. Its protein is CASSLEGLAGGYTF.

This chain uses TRBV9 with TRBJ1-1, with 7 bases aligning to TRBD1. V trimming: 3 bases; J trimming: 5 bases; junction bases outside the gene matches: 10. The CDR3 is 15 amino acids. Germline lookup yields CDR1 SGDLS and CDR2 YYNGEE. CDR3 bases: TGTGCCAGCAGCGGGGAACAGGGGTTGGGGACTGAAGCTTTCTTT. It encodes CASSGEQGLGTEAFF.

This clonotype occurred a few times. CDR3 residues: CATSSLGGAAKNIQYF. The CDR3 region has the DNA TGTGCCACCAGCAGTCTCGGGGGCGCGGCCAAAAACATTCAGTACTTC. The rearrangement links TRBV15 to TRBJ2-4; D may correspond to TRBD1 or TRBD2 (6 bases each). The CDR3 extends over 16 amino acids. The V gene's germline CDR1 is LNHNV and CDR2 YYDKDF (reference sequence). V gave up 3 bases and J gave up 1 base, with 13 bases separating them.

This clonotype was counted many times. The rearrangement uses TRBV5-1 and TRBJ2-1; 8 nucleotides line up with TRBD1. CDR1 SGHRS and CDR2 YFSETQ come from the germline V gene. V shed 4 bases and J 7 bases; nucleotides not matched to a gene: 10. The CDR3 has 15 amino acids. The CDR3 sequence is CASSQDPTGGNEQFF. CDR3 DNA: TGCGCCAGCAGCCAAGACCCCACAGGGGGGAATGAGCAGTTCTTC.

The chain couples TRBV28 to TRBJ2-5; 7 positions agree with TRBD1. Trimming took 2 bases from V and 10 from J; bases not matched to a gene: 7. In germline, CDR1 is MDHEN, CDR2 SYDVKM. The CDR3 length is 13 residues. CDR3: CASSLGTARGQYF. The CDR3 DNA reads as TGTGCCAGCAGTTTAGGGACAGCCCGCGGCCAGTACTTC.

Ten or more counts support this clonotype. V usage is TRBV3-1 and J usage is TRBJ2-1; TRBD2 agrees at 8 bases. V lost 1 base, J lost 8 bases, and 7 bases stayed unmatched. The germline CDR1 and CDR2 sequences are LGHDT and YNNKEL (reference sequence). The CDR3 consists of 15 residues. The CDR3, as DNA: TGTGCCAGCAGCCAAGCCGGGACTAGGTCTCATGAGCAGTTCTTC. Its translation: CASSQAGTRSHEQFF.

This chain joins TRBV12-3 or TRBV12-4 and TRBJ2-1, with 10 bases aligning to TRBD2. This CDR3 contains 17 residues. V shed 3 bases and J 4 bases; nucleotides not matched to a gene: 9. The CDR3 loop reads CASSLSTSGFVYNEQFF. CDR3 coding DNA: TGTGCCAGCAGTTTGTCGACTAGCGGGTTCGTATACAATGAGCAGTTCTTC.

This clonotype was picked up many times. This chain connects TRBV2 to TRBJ1-6; D is unresolved. CDR1 is SNHLY and CDR2 is FYNNEI in the germline V gene. The CDR3 has 14 residues. With 0 bases removed from V and 8 bases from J, the gap between germline ends came to 8 bases. CDR3 loop: CASSEAGADSPLHF. Here the CDR3 DNA reads TGTGCCAGCAGTGAAGCGGGAGCGGATTCACCCCTCCACTTT. Full variable domain (remainder filled in from reference TRBV2 and TRBJ1-6): EPEVTQTPSHQVTQMGQEVILRCVPISNHLYFYWYRQILGQKVEFLVSFYNNEISEKSEIFDDQFSVERPDGSNFTLKIRSTKLEDSAMYFCASSEAGADSPLHFGNGTRLTVT.